Presented here are 11 T cell receptor beta chains from one specimen sequenced in a study of shared clonotypes between healthy human individuals. Sequencing used immunoSEQ multiplex PCR; TCRdb keeps in-frame clones, though not all of them. Among 2.3 million or so clones, more than 80% were seen once, and the ten largest hold roughly 0.36%. Sequencing was performed on naive CD4+ T cells from PBMCs. Subset specified: CD45RA+ positively selected. All receptors derive from a man aged 18 to 30 in good health. Some clones in this sample may be carry-over from other donors' samples.

V usage is TRBV7-2 and J usage is TRBJ1-2; 7 bases fit TRBD1. CDR1 is SGHTA and CDR2 is FQGNSA in the germline V gene. The CDR3 sequence is 16 residues long. V shed 0 bases, J shed 5 bases, and the junction held 9 bases outside the gene matches. This CDR3 reads CASSLAPAGGGYGYTF. The CDR3 DNA reads as TGTGCCAGCAGCTTAGCTCCGGCAGGGGGTGGATATGGCTACACCTTC.

The count of this clone is one. The sample carries other DNA sequences with the same CDR3. The chain recombines TRBV18 with TRBJ2-7; no definite D call. The V end was cut by 3 bases, the J end by 2 bases, with 8 bases between. CDR3 length: 13 residues. Germline loops: CDR1 KGHSH, CDR2 LQKENI. The DNA for the CDR3 is TGTGCCAGCTCACCGGGCGGACCCTACGAGCAGTACTTC. It specifies CASSPGGPYEQYF.

In its sample, this clone was seen once. The same CDR3 can be traced to other DNA sequences in this sample. The chain uses TRBV10-1 and TRBJ2-2; TRBD2 might be the D (5 bases). This CDR3 region has 13 residues. Trimming took 3 bases from V and 4 from J, leaving 6 bases between them. Germline loops: CDR1 WNHNN, CDR2 SYGVQD (reference sequence). For the CDR3, the DNA is TGCGCCAGCAGTGATCGGGGCACCGGGGAGCTGTTTTTT. This codes for CASSDRGTGELFF.

This clone was picked up a small number of times. The V and J genes are TRBV6-1 and TRBJ1-5; D remains ambiguous. The CDR3 length is 11 residues. V lost 6 bases and J 7 bases, leaving 7 bases between the germline ends. The germline gives CDR1 MNHNS, CDR2 SASEGT. The CDR3 protein is CASSHNQPQHF. CDR3 in DNA: TGTGCCAGCAGCCACAACCAGCCCCAGCATTTT.

This chain links TRBV5-1 with TRBJ1-2, with 8 bases identical to TRBD1. Germline CDR1 and CDR2: SGHRS and YFSETQ. V lost 3 bases and J lost 5; bases outside the gene matches: 6. CDR3 length equals 14 residues. The CDR3 region is CASSSGQGPYGYTF. The CDR3 DNA sequence: TGCGCCAGCAGCTCTGGACAGGGCCCATATGGCTACACCTTC.

The V gene is TRBV28, the J gene TRBJ2-7; 9 bases line up with TRBD1. Losses at the gene ends were 8 bases for V and 4 bases for J; bases not matched to a gene: 9. Germline-derived CDR1 and CDR2 are MDHEN and SYDVKM. The CDR3 has 14 amino acids. Written as DNA, the CDR3 is TGTGCCAGCTCCTGGACAGGGGTGGCATACGAGCAGTACTTC. Protein sequence: CASSWTGVAYEQYF. Combining the CDR3 with reference TRBV28 and TRBJ2-7 gives the whole variable domain DVKVTQSSRYLVKRTGEKVFLECVQDMDHENMFWYRQDPGLGLRLIYFSYDVKMKEKGDIPEGYSVSREKKERFSLILESASTNQTSMYLCASSWTGVAYEQYFGPGTRLTVT.

The rearrangement uses TRBV2 and TRBJ2-1; 8 bases are shared with TRBD2. Germline V lookup: CDR1 SNHLY, CDR2 FYNNEI. Losses at the gene ends were 4 bases for V and 5 bases for J; bases not matched to a gene: 7. The CDR3 has 15 amino acids. CDR3 sequence: CASSGSGGPHNEQFF. CDR3 sequence (DNA): TGTGCCAGCAGTGGGTCGGGAGGGCCCCACAATGAGCAGTTCTTC.

The chain recombines TRBV6-1 with TRBJ1-6; the D is unclear. Looked up from germline, CDR1 is MNHNS and CDR2 is SASEGT. Trimming left V 1 base short and J 7 bases short, with 11 bases between. There are 15 residues in the CDR3. In DNA, the CDR3 is TGTGCCAGCAGTGAAGGACCGTTACGGAATTCACCCCTCCACTTT. Protein: CASSEGPLRNSPLHF.

This chain connects TRBV5-4 to TRBJ2-7; D perhaps matches TRBD2 (6 bases). Germline V CDR1 and CDR2: SGHNT, YYREEE (reference sequence). V was cut by 4 bases and J by 0 bases, with 11 bases left in between. The CDR3 is 14 residues long. In nucleotides, the CDR3 is TGTGCCAGCAGCCCGCTCGGGAGCTCCTACGAGCAGTACTTC. Translated: CASSPLGSSYEQYF. The complete variable domain, with remaining parts taken from reference TRBV5-4 and TRBJ2-7, reads ETGVTQSPTHLIKTRGQQVTLRCSSQSGHNTVSWYQQALGQGPQFIFQYYREEENGRGNFPPRFSGLQFPNYSSELNVNALELDDSALYLCASSPLGSSYEQYFGPGTRLTVT.

This chain uses TRBV19 with TRBJ2-7; 8 nucleotides agree with TRBD1. The CDR3 is made up of 13 amino acids. V shed 5 bases and J 2 bases; nucleotides not matched to a gene: 2. Germline V gives CDR1 LNHDA, CDR2 SQIVND (reference sequence). CDR3 loop: CASSGTGAYEQYF. Written as DNA, the CDR3 is TGTGCCAGTAGTGGGACAGGAGCCTACGAGCAGTACTTC.

This chain connects TRBV30 to TRBJ2-7; D is perhaps TRBD1 or TRBD2 (5 bases each). The CDR3 is 11 residues long. From germline, CDR1 is GTSNPN and CDR2 SVGIG (reference sequence). V was clipped by 6 bases and J by 2 bases, with 8 bases between them. The CDR3 DNA sequence: TGTGCCTGTGAGGGGACCTACGAGCAGTACTTC. This gives the protein CACEGTYEQYF.